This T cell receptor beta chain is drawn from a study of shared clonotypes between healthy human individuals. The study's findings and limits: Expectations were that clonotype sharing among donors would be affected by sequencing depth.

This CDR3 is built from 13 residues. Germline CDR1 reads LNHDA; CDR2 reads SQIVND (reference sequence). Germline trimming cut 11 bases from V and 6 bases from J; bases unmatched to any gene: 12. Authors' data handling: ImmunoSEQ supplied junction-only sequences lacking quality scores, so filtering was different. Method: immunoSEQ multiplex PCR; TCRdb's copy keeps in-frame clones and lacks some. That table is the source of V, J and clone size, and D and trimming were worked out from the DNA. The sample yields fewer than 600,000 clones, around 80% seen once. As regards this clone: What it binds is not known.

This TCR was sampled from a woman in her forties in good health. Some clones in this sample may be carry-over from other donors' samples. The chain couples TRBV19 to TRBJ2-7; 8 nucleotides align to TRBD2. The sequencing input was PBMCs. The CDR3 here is CARGGADYVEQYF. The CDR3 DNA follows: TGTGCCCGGGGGGGAGCCGACTACGTCGAGCAGTACTTC.